This T cell receptor beta chain was retrieved from a study of blood T cells in healthy people across ages. Points on this clonotype: Its cognate antigen is unknown.

Trimming pared 0 bases from V and 2 bases from J, leaving 11 bases between. The CDR3 runs 15 residues. Looked up from germline, CDR1 is SGDLS and CDR2 is YYNGEE. The use of a sample-barcoded 5' primer and a J-beta primer mix characterized a second PCR of about 7 to 12 cycles. TCRdb ran MiXCR on the 5' RACE reads and lists one entry per CDR3 protein. The sample consists of 800,000 to 900,000 distinct CDR3 sequences, around 68% of them appearing once. Broader study findings: PBMCs were not sorted, which prevented a conclusive comparison of naive versus antigen-experienced cells. The recorded TCR beta diversity per million T cells decreased in a roughly linear manner with age. Naive T cell percentage and TCR beta diversity correlated strongly. It was held that the diversity estimates obtained from one million T cells were underestimates.

The sequence came from a young man in good health. This chain connects TRBV9 to TRBJ1-2; no firm D call. The specimen was blood. The CDR3 DNA reads TGTGCCAGCAGCGTAGCTCGGGCCAGGAACTATGGCTACACCTTC. Protein product: CASSVARARNYGYTF. Using reference TRBV9 and TRBJ1-2 for the parts outside the CDR3, the full variable domain is DSGVTQTPKHLITATGQRVTLRCSPRSGDLSVYWYQQSLDQGLQFLIQYYNGEERAKGNILERFSAQQFPDLHSELNLSSLELGDSALYFCASSVARARNYGYTFGSGTRLTVV.